This T cell receptor beta chain stems from a study of response to subunit inactivated influenza vaccine. Study-level results: A suggestion made by the authors is that each seasonal influenza vaccination recruits few new T cells.

Comments on this clonotype: Its antigen is still unknown.

TCRdb ran MiXCR on the RT-PCR reads and lists one entry per CDR3 protein. Seen here are fewer than 700,000 distinct CDR3 sequences, 13% observed once, and the top ten hold about an eighth. Trimming left V 7 bases short and J 5 bases short, with 19 bases between. The CDR3 is made up of 14 amino acids. The V gene's germline CDR1 is DFQATT and CDR2 SNEGSKA (reference sequence). This chain uses TRBV20-1 with TRBJ2-3; D is unclear. This specimen was PBMCs from blood, taken roughly 6 weeks after vaccination. The source of this sequence is a man aged 50 or older who received an inactivated influenza vaccine. CDR3 residues: CSVSNSLVVDTQYF. CDR3 DNA sequence: TGCAGTGTCTCCAACTCCCTGGTAGTAGATACGCAGTATTTT.